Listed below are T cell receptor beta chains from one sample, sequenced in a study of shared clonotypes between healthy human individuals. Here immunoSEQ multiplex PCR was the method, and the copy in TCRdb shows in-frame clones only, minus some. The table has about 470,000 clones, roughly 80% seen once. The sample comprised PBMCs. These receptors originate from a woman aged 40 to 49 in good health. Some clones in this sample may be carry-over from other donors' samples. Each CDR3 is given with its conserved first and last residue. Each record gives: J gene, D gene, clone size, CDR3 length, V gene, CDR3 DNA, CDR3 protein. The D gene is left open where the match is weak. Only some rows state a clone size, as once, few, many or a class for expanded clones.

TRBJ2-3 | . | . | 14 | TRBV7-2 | TGTGCCAGCAGCTTCGGGTCTAGCACAGATACGCAGTATTTT | CASSFGSSTDTQYF
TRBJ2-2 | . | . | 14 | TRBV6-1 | TGTGCCAGCGCGTGGGAAATTCAGACCGGGGAGCTGTTTTTT | CASAWEIQTGELFF
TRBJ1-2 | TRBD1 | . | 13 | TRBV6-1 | TGTGCCAGCAGCGTGGGACAGGGGTATGGCTACACCTTC | CASSVGQGYGYTF
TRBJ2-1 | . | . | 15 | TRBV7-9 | TGTGCCAGCAGCTTAGTCAACTTGCGAGGCAATGAGCAGTTCTTC | CASSLVNLRGNEQFF
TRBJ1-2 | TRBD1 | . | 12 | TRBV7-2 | TGTGCCAGCAGCTTTACAGGGGTTGGCTACACCTTC | CASSFTGVGYTF
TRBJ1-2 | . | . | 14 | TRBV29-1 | TGCAGCGTCCCCCTTGATGGAGGTTACTATGGCTACACCTTC | CSVPLDGGYYGYTF
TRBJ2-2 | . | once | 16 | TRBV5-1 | TGCGCCAGCAGCCCCCAGGTCTCGGGTCCTACCGGGGAGCTGTTTTTT | CASSPQVSGPTGELFF
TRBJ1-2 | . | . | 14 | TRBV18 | TGTGCCAGCTCACCATATGGGTCTGACTATGGCTACACCTTC | CASSPYGSDYGYTF
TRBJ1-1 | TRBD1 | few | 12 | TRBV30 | TGTGCCTGGACCAGAGGGGGCGGGAGATCTTTCTTT | CAWTRGGGRSFF
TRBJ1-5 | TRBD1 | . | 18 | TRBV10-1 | TGCGCCAGCAGTGAGATAGACAGGGCTCTAAGTGCGGCACTGTCCCAGCATTTT | CASSEIDRALSAALSQHF
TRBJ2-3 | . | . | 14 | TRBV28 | TGTGCCAGCAGTTCCAACCTCCGTGGGGATACGCAGTATTTT | CASSSNLRGDTQYF
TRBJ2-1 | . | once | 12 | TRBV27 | TGTGCCAGCAGAGACTGGGGCAATGAGCAGTTCTTC | CASRDWGNEQFF
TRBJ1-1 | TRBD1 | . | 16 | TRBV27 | TGTGCCAGCAGTCCCCCGGGTCAGGGGGGGAACACTGAAGCTTTCTTT | CASSPPGQGGNTEAFF
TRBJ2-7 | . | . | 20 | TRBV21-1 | TGTGCCAGCAGCAAAGGGGATTGGACTAGCGGGAGGCCGGCCTCCTACGAGCAGTACTTC | CASSKGDWTSGRPASYEQYF
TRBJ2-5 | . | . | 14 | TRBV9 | TGTGCCAGCAGCGTAGAGGGAGCGGGTGGGACCCAGTACTTC | CASSVEGAGGTQYF
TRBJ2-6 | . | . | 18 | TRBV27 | TGTGCCAGCAGTTTATCGCCCCCAACGGGGGCTGGGGCCAACGTCCTGACTTTC | CASSLSPPTGAGANVLTF
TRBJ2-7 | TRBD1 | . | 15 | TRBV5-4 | TGTGCCAGCAGCTTGGGGACAGGATCTTACTACGAGCAGTACTTC | CASSLGTGSYYEQYF
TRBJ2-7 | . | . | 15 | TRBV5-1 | TGCGCCAGCAGCTTGGAGCCGGGTTCCACCAACGAGCAGTACTTC | CASSLEPGSTNEQYF
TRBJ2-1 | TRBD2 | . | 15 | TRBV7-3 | TGTGCCAGCAGCTTACTAGCGGGAGCGGCCAATGAGCAGTTCTTC | CASSLLAGAANEQFF
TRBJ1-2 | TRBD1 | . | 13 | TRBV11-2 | TGTGCCAGCAGCTTCGACAGGGTCTATGGCTACACCTTC | CASSFDRVYGYTF
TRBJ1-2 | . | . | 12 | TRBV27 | TGTGCCAGCAGTTCCGGACATTATGGCTACACCTTC | CASSSGHYGYTF
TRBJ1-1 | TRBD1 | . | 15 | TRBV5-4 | TGTGCCAGCAGCTTAATAGGGGGCTTGGACACTGAAGCTTTCTTT | CASSLIGGLDTEAFF
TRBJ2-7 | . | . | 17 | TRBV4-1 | TGCGCCAGCAGCCAAGTGCTTGCTGCCGCGAAATACTACGAGCAGTACTTC | CASSQVLAAAKYYEQYF
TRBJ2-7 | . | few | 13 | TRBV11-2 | TGTGCCAGCAGCTTGCAGGGCTCCTACGAGCAGTACTTC | CASSLQGSYEQYF
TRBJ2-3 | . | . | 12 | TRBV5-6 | TGTGCCAGCAGCTTCCTAGGGGATACGCAGTATTTT | CASSFLGDTQYF
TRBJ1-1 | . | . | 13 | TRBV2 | TGTGCCAGCAGTAATAGGAGGGGGGCTGAAGCTTTCTTT | CASSNRRGAEAFF
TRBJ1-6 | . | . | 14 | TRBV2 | TGTGCCAGCAGGAACCGGGACATCGGATCACCCCTCCACTTT | CASRNRDIGSPLHF
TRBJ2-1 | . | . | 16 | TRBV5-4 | TGTGCCACCACGGGGCGGTCGGAAGGGTCCTACAATGAGCAGTTCTTC | CATTGRSEGSYNEQFF
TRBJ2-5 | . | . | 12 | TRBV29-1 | TGCAGTGCCAGGGGATCCCAAGAGACCCAGTACTTC | CSARGSQETQYF
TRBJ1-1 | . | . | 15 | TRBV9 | TGTGCCAGCAGCCGCGACTTGACTGGGGGCACTGAAGCTTTCTTT | CASSRDLTGGTEAFF
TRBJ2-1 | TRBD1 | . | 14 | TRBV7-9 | TGTGCCAGCAGCGAACAGGGGCCCTACAATGAGCAGTTCTTC | CASSEQGPYNEQFF
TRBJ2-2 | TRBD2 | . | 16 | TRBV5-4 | TGTGCCAGCAGCACCGGACTAGCGGGAGCTACCGGGGAGCTGTTTTTT | CASSTGLAGATGELFF
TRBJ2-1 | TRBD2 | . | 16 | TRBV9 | TGTGCCAGCAGCTCAAGAGGGGGACTAGGAACTAATGAGCAGTTCTTC | CASSSRGGLGTNEQFF
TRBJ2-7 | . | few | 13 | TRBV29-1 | TGCAGCGTTGAAGGGCAGACGGACTACGAGCAGTACTTC | CSVEGQTDYEQYF
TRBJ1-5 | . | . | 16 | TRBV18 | TGTGCCAGCTCACCGGGTGTAGGGAATAGCAATCAGCCCCAGCATTTT | CASSPGVGNSNQPQHF
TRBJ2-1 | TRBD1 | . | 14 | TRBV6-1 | TGTGCCAGCAGTGAAATGGACAGGTACAATGAGCAGTTCTTC | CASSEMDRYNEQFF
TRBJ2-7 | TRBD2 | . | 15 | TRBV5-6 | TGTGCCAGCAGCTACCTAGCGGAATACTCCTACGAGCAGTACTTC | CASSYLAEYSYEQYF
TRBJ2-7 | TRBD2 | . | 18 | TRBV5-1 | TGCGCCAGCAGCTCCGCACCCTTAGCGGGAGGGCCAGAAGCCGAGCAGTACTTC | CASSSAPLAGGPEAEQYF
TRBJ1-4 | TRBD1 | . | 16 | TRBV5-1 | TGCGCCAGCAGCTTGGTCCCTGGGACAGTTAATGAAAAACTGTTTTTT | CASSLVPGTVNEKLFF
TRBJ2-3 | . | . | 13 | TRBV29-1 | TGCAGCGAGTCAGGGGCAGATTCAGATACGCAGTATTTT | CSESGADSDTQYF
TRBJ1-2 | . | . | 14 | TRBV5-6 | TGTGCCAGCAGCTTGAGGGCAGGGTCCTATGGCTACACCTTC | CASSLRAGSYGYTF
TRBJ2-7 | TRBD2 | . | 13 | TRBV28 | TGTGCCAGCAGGGGGACTACTGCCTACGAGCAGTACTTC | CASRGTTAYEQYF
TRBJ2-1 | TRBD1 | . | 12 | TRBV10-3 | TGTGCCATCAGGCAGGGGGAAAATGAGCAGTTCTTC | CAIRQGENEQFF
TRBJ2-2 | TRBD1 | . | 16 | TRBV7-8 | TGTGCCAGCGGGGTCAGGGGGCATGAGAACACCGGGGAGCTGTTTTTT | CASGVRGHENTGELFF
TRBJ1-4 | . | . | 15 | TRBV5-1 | TGCGCCAGCAGCTCGTCAGGGGCAGCTAATGAAAAACTGTTTTTT | CASSSSGAANEKLFF
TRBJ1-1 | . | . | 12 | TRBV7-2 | TGTGCCAGCAGCCGACTTTTGGGTGAAGCTTTCTTT | CASSRLLGEAFF